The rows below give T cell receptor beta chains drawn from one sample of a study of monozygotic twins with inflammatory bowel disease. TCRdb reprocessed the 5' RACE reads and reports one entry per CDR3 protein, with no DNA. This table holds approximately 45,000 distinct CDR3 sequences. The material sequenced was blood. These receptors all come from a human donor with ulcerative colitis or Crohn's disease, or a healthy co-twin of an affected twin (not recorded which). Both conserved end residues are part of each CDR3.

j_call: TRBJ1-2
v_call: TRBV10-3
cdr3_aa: CATARNNYGYTF

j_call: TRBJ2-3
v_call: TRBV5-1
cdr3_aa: CASSLTGVRRDTQYF

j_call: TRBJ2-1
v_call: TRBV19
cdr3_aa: CASSKEGARGNEQFF

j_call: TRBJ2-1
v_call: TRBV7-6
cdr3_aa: CASSLALGQGASNEQFF

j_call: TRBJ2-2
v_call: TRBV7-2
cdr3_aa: CASSPDQIRTGELFF

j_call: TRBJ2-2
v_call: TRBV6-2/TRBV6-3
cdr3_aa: CASSRSGGAGELFF

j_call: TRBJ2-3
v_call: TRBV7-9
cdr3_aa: CASSSTLADTQYF

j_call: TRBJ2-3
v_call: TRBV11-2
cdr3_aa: CASSLDRDLYVQYF

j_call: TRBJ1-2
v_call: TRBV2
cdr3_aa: CASSPDGGPNYGYTF

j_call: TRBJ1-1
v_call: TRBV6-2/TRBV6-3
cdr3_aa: CASSLTLSRGAFF

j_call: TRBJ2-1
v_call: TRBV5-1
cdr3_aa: CASRISSYNEQFF

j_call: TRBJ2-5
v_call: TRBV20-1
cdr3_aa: CSARNTPPAETQYF

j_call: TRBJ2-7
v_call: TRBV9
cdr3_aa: CASSVDGGADYEQYF

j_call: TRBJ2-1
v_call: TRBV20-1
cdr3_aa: CSASSRLAAHNEQFF

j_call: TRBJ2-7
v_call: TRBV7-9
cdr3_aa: CASSLSAAGSYEQYF